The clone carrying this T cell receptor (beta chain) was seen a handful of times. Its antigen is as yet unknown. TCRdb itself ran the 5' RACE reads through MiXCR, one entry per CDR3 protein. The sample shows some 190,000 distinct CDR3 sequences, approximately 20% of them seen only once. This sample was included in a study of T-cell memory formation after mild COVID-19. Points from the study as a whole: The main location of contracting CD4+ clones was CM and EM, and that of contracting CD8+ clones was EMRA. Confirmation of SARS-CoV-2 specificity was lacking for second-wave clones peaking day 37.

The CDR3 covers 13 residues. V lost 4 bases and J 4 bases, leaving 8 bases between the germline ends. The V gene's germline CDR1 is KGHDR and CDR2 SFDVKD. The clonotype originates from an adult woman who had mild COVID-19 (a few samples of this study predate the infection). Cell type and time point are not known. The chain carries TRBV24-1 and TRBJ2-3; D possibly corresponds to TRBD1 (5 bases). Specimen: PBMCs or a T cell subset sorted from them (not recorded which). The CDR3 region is CATSDLTADTQYF. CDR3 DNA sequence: TGTGCCACCAGTGACTTGACAGCAGATACGCAGTATTTT.